One sample yielded the 7 T cell receptor beta chains listed below, sequenced in a study of glioma-infiltrating T cells. The iRepertoire nested amplicon-rescue multiplex PCR amplified TCR alpha and beta CDR3s from RNA. TCRdb re-analysed the multiplex PCR reads in MiXCR, keeping a single row per CDR3 protein. This sample has tens of thousands of distinct CDR3 sequences, with roughly 37% found just once. Input material: glioma tissue, nonneoplastic brain tissue, or PBMCs (not recorded which). The receptor set was obtained from a human donor with low-grade glioma or glioblastoma, undergoing nonglioma brain surgery, or in good health (not recorded which).

Comment on this clonotype: A read error may explain this, as a much larger clone is one base away. J is TRBJ2-1 and V is TRBV4-1; D is uncertain. V lost 0 bases and J lost 6, with 6 bases in between. The CDR3 sequence is 13 residues long. Germline V gene sequence: CDR1 MGHRA, CDR2 YSYEKL. The CDR3 protein is CASSQEGCNEQFF. CDR3 nucleotides: TGCGCCAGCAGCCAAGAGGGGTGCAATGAGCAGTTCTTC.

The chain couples TRBV12-5 to TRBJ1-1; unclear D gene. Trimming cost V 8 bases and J 1 base, with 11 bases left between them. In germline, CDR1 is LGHNT, CDR2 FRNRAP. CDR3 length equals 13 residues. The CDR3 here is CASCFGANTEAFF. The CDR3 bases are TGTGCTAGTTGCTTCGGCGCGAACACTGAAGCTTTCTTT.

This sequence joins TRBV7-2 and TRBJ2-1; 7 bases agree with TRBD1. The CDR3 contains 14 residues. CDR1 SGHTA and CDR2 FQGNSA come from the germline V gene. The V segment lost 5 bases and the J segment 13 bases; nucleotides outside the gene matches: 14. CDR3 sequence reads: CASSLGTARETQFF. CDR3 bases: TGTGCCAGCAGCCTGGGGACAGCCAGAGAGACCCAGTTCTTC.

The V call is TRBV7-2, the J call TRBJ2-2; no clear D. Germline V gene sequence: CDR1 SGHTA, CDR2 FQGNSA. The V end was cut by 5 bases, the J end by 13 bases, with 17 bases between. This CDR3 region has 13 residues. In nucleotides, the CDR3 is TGTGCCAGCAGCGCAGAAATCGACGGACCGCTGTTTTTT. Translation gives CASSAEIDGPLFF. The whole variable domain, filled in from reference TRBV7-2 and TRBJ2-2, reads GAGVSQSPSNKVTEKGKDVELRCDPISGHTALYWYRQSLGQGLEFLIYFQGNSAPDKSGLPSDRFSAERTGGSVSTLTIQRTQQEDSAVYLCASSAEIDGPLFFGEGSRLTVL.

As regards this clonotype: At one end, the junction sequence differs from germline, possibly due to a read error. This rearrangement joins TRBV7-9 to TRBJ2-1; D may correspond to TRBD1 or TRBD2 (6 bases each). The CDR3 loop spans 14 amino acids. Germline-derived CDR1 and CDR2 are SEHNR and FQNEAQ (reference sequence). The CDR3 coding sequence is TGTGCCAGCGGCCAAGGGGGAGGATACAATGAGCATTTCTTC. As protein: CASGQGGGYNEHFF.

This clonotype has a count of ten or more. This rearrangement joins TRBV2 to TRBJ2-7, with 9 bases fitting TRBD1. V dropped 6 bases and J dropped 4; count of bases not matched to a gene: 1. CDR1 is SNHLY, CDR2 FYNNEI, per germline. The CDR3 is 12 amino acids. The CDR3 sequence: CASSGQGYEQYF. The CDR3, as DNA: TGTGCCAGCAGCGGACAGGGGTACGAGCAGTACTTC.

A remark on this clonotype: One junction end disagrees with the germline gene, perhaps due to a read error. This chain joins TRBV4-1 and TRBJ1-5; no clear D. The CDR3 is made up of 15 amino acids. Germline CDR1 and CDR2: MGHRA and YSYEKL. CDR3 DNA sequence: TGCGCCAGCAGCCAAGACGACATCAGCAATCAGCCGCAGGATTTT. It yields the protein CASSQDDISNQPQDF.